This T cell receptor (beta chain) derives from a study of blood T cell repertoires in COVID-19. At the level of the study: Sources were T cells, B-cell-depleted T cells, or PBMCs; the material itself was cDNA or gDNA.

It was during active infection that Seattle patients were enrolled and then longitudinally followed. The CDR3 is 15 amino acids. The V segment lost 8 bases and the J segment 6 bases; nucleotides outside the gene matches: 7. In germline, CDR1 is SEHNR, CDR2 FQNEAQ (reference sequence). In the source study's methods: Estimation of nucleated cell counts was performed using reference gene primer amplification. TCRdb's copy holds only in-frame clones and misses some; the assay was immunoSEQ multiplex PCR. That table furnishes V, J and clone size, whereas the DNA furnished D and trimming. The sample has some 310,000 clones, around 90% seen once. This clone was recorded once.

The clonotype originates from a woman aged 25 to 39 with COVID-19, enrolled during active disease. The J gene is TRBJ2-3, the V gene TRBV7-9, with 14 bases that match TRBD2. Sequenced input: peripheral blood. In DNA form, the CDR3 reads TGTGCCAGCGCCGGGACTAGCGGGAGTTTTGATACGCAGTATTTT. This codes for CASAGTSGSFDTQYF.